Following are 14 T cell receptor beta chains from one sample sequenced in a study of shared clonotypes between healthy human individuals. Method: immunoSEQ multiplex PCR; TCRdb's copy keeps in-frame clones and lacks some. The table includes 450,000 to 500,000 clones, 70% to 85% detected once. Sample: PBMCs. These receptors were obtained from a woman in her thirties or forties in good health. Some clones in this sample may be carry-over from other donors' samples.

The rearrangement uses TRBV30 and TRBJ1-1; 7 positions match TRBD1. Germline CDR1 reads GTSNPN; CDR2 reads SVGIG (reference sequence). The CDR3 is made up of 13 amino acids. V gave up 2 bases and J gave up 5 bases; unmatched junction bases: 5. CDR3 coding DNA: TGTGCCTGGAGTTTCAGGGGGGGAACTGAAGCTTTCTTT. Encoded protein: CAWSFRGGTEAFF.

The V call is TRBV9, the J call TRBJ1-3; TRBD1 is a possible D gene (5 bases). V gave up 2 bases and J gave up 2 bases, with 8 bases separating them. The CDR3 covers 14 residues. The germline V gene has CDR1 SGDLS and CDR2 YYNGEE. The CDR3 loop is CASSVQGAGNTIYF. The CDR3 region has the DNA TGTGCCAGCAGCGTTCAGGGCGCTGGAAACACCATATATTTT.

The chain recombines TRBV11-2 with TRBJ2-3, with D possibly TRBD2 on 5 matching bases. Germline assignment: CDR1 SGHAT and CDR2 FQNNGV. The V gene lost 1 base and the J gene lost 3 bases, with 11 bases spanning the gap. CDR3 length: 15 residues. The CDR3 coding sequence is TGTGCCAGCAGCTTAGGCTCGGGGTTAACAGATACGCAGTATTTT. Its translation is CASSLGSGLTDTQYF.

J is TRBJ2-1 and V is TRBV7-3, with 7 bases lining up with TRBD2. Germline V lookup: CDR1 SGHTA, CDR2 FQGTGA. The V and J ends lost 4 bases and 2 bases, in that order; junction bases with no gene match: 8. CDR3 length equals 16 residues. CDR3 in amino acids: CASSYVASGTYNEQFF. The CDR3 DNA sequence: TGTGCCAGCAGCTATGTGGCTAGCGGAACCTACAATGAGCAGTTCTTC.

This rearrangement joins TRBV6-4 to TRBJ2-3, with D perhaps TRBD1 or TRBD2 (5 bases each). CDR1 is MRHNA, CDR2 SNTAGT, per germline. Trimming cost V 6 bases and J 6 bases, with 16 bases left between them. The CDR3 spans 14 residues. The CDR3 reads CASSSSRGDDTQYF. In DNA form, the CDR3 reads TGTGCCAGCAGCTCATCCCGGGGCGATGATACGCAGTATTTT.

This clone has only one observation. The V call is TRBV11-2, the J call TRBJ2-2, with 8 nucleotides matching TRBD2. The trim removed 1 base at V and 4 bases at J, leaving 5 bases unmatched. The CDR3 is 16 amino acids. Germline V gives CDR1 SGHAT, CDR2 FQNNGV. The CDR3 region is CASSLVGGRSTGELFF. CDR3 nucleotide sequence: TGTGCCAGCAGCTTAGTTGGCGGGAGGTCCACCGGGGAGCTGTTTTTT.

CDR3 protein: CASSETSATYEQYF. The CDR3 DNA reads TGTGCCAGCAGCGAGACTAGCGCTACCTACGAGCAGTACTTC. The chain carries TRBV2 and TRBJ2-7; 8 nucleotides agree with TRBD2. The V segment lost 6 bases and the J segment 2 bases; nucleotides outside the gene matches: 6. The germline V gene has CDR1 SNHLY and CDR2 FYNNEI. The CDR3 runs 14 residues.

The chain uses TRBV18 and TRBJ2-3, with 10 nucleotides matching TRBD1. The CDR3 covers 16 residues. With 4 bases clipped from V and 1 base from J, the junction kept 5 bases outside the gene matches. The germline CDR1 and CDR2 sequences are KGHSH and LQKENI. CDR3 protein: CASSQSGTGGTDTQYF. The CDR3 DNA sequence: TGTGCCAGCTCACAGTCCGGGACAGGGGGCACAGATACGCAGTATTTT.

This rearrangement joins TRBV4-2 to TRBJ2-2, with 7 bases fitting TRBD2. The CDR3 runs to 16 residues. Looked up from germline, CDR1 is LGHNA and CDR2 is YNFKEQ. V lost 1 base, J lost 6 bases, and 8 bases stayed unmatched. As DNA, the CDR3 is TGTGCCAGCAGCCAAGGGGGAGGGTACTTAGCCGGGGAGCTGTTTTTT. Its translation is CASSQGGGYLAGELFF.

The CDR3 DNA reads as TGTGCCAGCAGCTTAGTAGGACAGGGGGGCTCCTACGAGCAGTACTTC. It is translated as CASSLVGQGGSYEQYF. This chain connects TRBV7-8 to TRBJ2-7; 10 bases match TRBD1. Trimming took 1 base from V and 0 from J; bases not matched to a gene: 3. CDR3 size: 16 residues. Germline V gene sequence: CDR1 SGHVS, CDR2 FQNEAQ.

This clone was seen just once. This chain connects TRBV19 to TRBJ2-5, with TRBD2 identical over 11 bases. Germline lookup yields CDR1 LNHDA and CDR2 SQIVND (reference sequence). CDR3 size: 16 residues. After removal of 4 bases from V and 9 bases from J, the junction contained 13 bases not matched to a gene. The CDR3 DNA reads as TGTGCCAGTAGTACCCCCGGGACTAGCGGTTCGGGGGCCCAGTACTTC. Encoded protein: CASSTPGTSGSGAQYF.

This chain joins TRBV5-1 and TRBJ2-7; D tentatively reads TRBD1 or TRBD2 (5 bases each). In germline, CDR1 is SGHRS, CDR2 YFSETQ. The CDR3 totals 15 residues. Trimming shortened V by 1 base and J by 3 bases, and 14 bases separated the two germline ends. The CDR3 sequence is CASSLLTGGRYEQYF. The CDR3 region has the DNA TGCGCCAGCAGCTTGTTAACAGGAGGTCGCTACGAGCAGTACTTC.

This clone has more than one count but fewer than ten. The rearrangement uses TRBV28 and TRBJ2-7; 11 bases agree with TRBD1. The CDR3 covers 19 residues. The V and J ends lost 6 bases and 4 bases, in that order; junction bases with no gene match: 20. Germline loops: CDR1 MDHEN, CDR2 SYDVKM. The chain's CDR3 is CASSAHPGQGVGDAYEQYF. CDR3 sequence (DNA): TGTGCCAGCAGCGCGCATCCGGGACAGGGGGTGGGAGACGCATACGAGCAGTACTTC.

As for this clone: The sample contains more than one DNA sequence encoding this CDR3. The chain carries TRBV5-1 and TRBJ2-3, with D possibly matching TRBD1 (6 bases). The CDR3 covers 14 residues. Germline CDR1 and CDR2: SGHRS and YFSETQ. The V and J ends lost 4 bases and 3 bases respectively, with 12 bases between them. CDR3 nucleotides: TGCGCCAGCAGCCTTGGGGGCTTTACAGATACGCAGTATTTT. Protein product: CASSLGGFTDTQYF. The full variable domain, completed using reference TRBV5-1 and TRBJ2-3, is KAGVTQTPRYLIKTRGQQVTLSCSPISGHRSVSWYQQTPGQGLQFLFEYFSETQRNKGNFPGRFSGRQFSNSRSEMNVSTLELGDSALYLCASSLGGFTDTQYFGPGTRLTVL.